This is a list of T cell receptor beta chains from one sample in a study of T cells in Graves' hyperthyroidism and ophthalmopathy. TCRdb analysed the multiplex PCR reads with MiXCR anew, one entry per CDR3 protein. Here the sample spans about 100,000 distinct CDR3 sequences, 16% being singletons. Input material: blood. Every receptor here comes from a woman aged 50 to 65 with Graves' hyperthyroidism. The CDR3 runs from the conserved cysteine through the conserved F or W. A D gene is named only where the DNA matches it firmly. Clone size, where shown, is once, few, many, or a class for clones that have expanded.

size: many
V: TRBV28
D: TRBD2
J: TRBJ2-2
DNA: TGTGCCAGCAGTTTCTCTTTCAAGGGACTAGCAGCTACCGGGGAGCTGTTTTTT
CDR3: CASSFSFKGLAATGELFF

size: many
V: TRBV7-3
D: -
J: TRBJ2-5
DNA: TGTGCCAGCAGCTTAGGTAGCCCGGGAGAAGGAGAGACCCAGTACTTC
CDR3: CASSLGSPGEGETQYF

size: many
V: TRBV7-9
D: -
J: TRBJ2-7
DNA: TGTGCCAGCAGCGCAGACTACTACGAGCAGTACTTC
CDR3: CASSADYYEQYF

size: many
V: TRBV7-8
D: -
J: TRBJ1-6
DNA: TGTGCCAGCTCCACAGTCAATTCACCCCTCCACTTT
CDR3: CASSTVNSPLHF

size: many
V: TRBV20-1
D: TRBD2
J: TRBJ2-5
DNA: TGCAGTACAGCTCCGGGGGGAGAGACCCAGTACTTC
CDR3: CSTAPGGETQYF

size: -
V: TRBV28
D: TRBD1
J: TRBJ1-1
DNA: TGTGCCAGCAGTCCCTCGGGACAGGGGGCCACGAACACTGAAGCTTTCTTT
CDR3: CASSPSGQGATNTEAFF

size: many
V: TRBV24-1
D: -
J: TRBJ2-2
DNA: TGTGCCACCAGTGATTTGCTTCCTGGCACCGGGAAGCTGTTTTTT
CDR3: CATSDLLPGTGKLFF

size: many
V: TRBV20-1
D: -
J: TRBJ2-3
DNA: TGCAGTGCTAGCAGGCAGCGTAGCACAGATACGCAGTATTTT
CDR3: CSASRQRSTDTQYF

size: few
V: TRBV27
D: TRBD2
J: TRBJ2-7
DNA: TGTGCCAGCAGTTTATATACTAGCGGGGGATCCTACGAGCAGTACTTC
CDR3: CASSLYTSGGSYEQYF

size: -
V: TRBV10-3
D: TRBD1
J: TRBJ1-2
DNA: TGTGCCATCAGAGGACAGGGAGGGCTACGCTATGGCTACACCTTC
CDR3: CAIRGQGGLRYGYTF

size: many
V: TRBV6-1
D: TRBD2
J: TRBJ2-3
DNA: TGTGCCAGCACCCCCCCTTGGGGAGGGCCGACAGATACGCAGTATTTT
CDR3: CASTPPWGGPTDTQYF

size: few
V: TRBV20-1
D: -
J: TRBJ2-7
DNA: TGCAGTGCTAGAGATGAACAGACTGGGTTCTACGAGCAGTACTTC
CDR3: CSARDEQTGFYEQYF

size: many
V: TRBV7-3
D: TRBD2
J: TRBJ2-3
DNA: TGTGCCAGCAGTCGGGGGGACACAGATACGCAGTATTTT
CDR3: CASSRGDTDTQYF

size: many
V: TRBV7-8
D: -
J: TRBJ2-5
DNA: TGTGCCAGCAGCTTAGACAGTCAAGAGACCCAGTACTTC
CDR3: CASSLDSQETQYF

size: many
V: TRBV11-2
D: -
J: TRBJ2-2
DNA: TGTGCCAGCAGCTTACGACAGGTAATGAACACCGGGGAGCTGTTTTTT
CDR3: CASSLRQVMNTGELFF

size: -
V: TRBV27
D: -
J: TRBJ2-3
DNA: TGTGCCAGCAGATTATCCTCTAGCACAGATACGCAGTATTTT
CDR3: CASRLSSSTDTQYF

size: many
V: TRBV30
D: -
J: TRBJ1-4
DNA: TGTGCCTGGAGTCCCGGGAAAAATAATGAAAAACTGTTTTTT
CDR3: CAWSPGKNNEKLFF

size: many
V: TRBV5-6
D: TRBD1
J: TRBJ2-2
DNA: TGTGCCAGCAGCTCCCTGACAGGGGACACCGGGGAGCTGTTTTTT
CDR3: CASSSLTGDTGELFF

size: many
V: TRBV18
D: -
J: TRBJ1-2
DNA: TGTGCCAGCTCAAGCTTGGGGTCGACAGGCTATGGCTACACCTTC
CDR3: CASSSLGSTGYGYTF

size: many
V: TRBV6-1
D: -
J: TRBJ1-2
DNA: TGTGCCAGCAGTCTACAGGGAGAAGTCGGCTACACCTTC
CDR3: CASSLQGEVGYTF

size: many
V: TRBV30
D: -
J: TRBJ1-3
DNA: TGTGCCTGGAGATTGGCCCCAGGAAGGTCCGGAAACACCATATATTTT
CDR3: CAWRLAPGRSGNTIYF

size: many
V: TRBV12-3/TRBV12-4
D: -
J: TRBJ1-1
DNA: TGTGCCAGCCTAGACGTATCTGAAGCTTTCTTT
CDR3: CASLDVSEAFF

size: many
V: TRBV11-3
D: -
J: TRBJ2-4
DNA: TGTGCCAGCAGCTTAGGCCCCTCAGAGGACATTCAGTACTTC
CDR3: CASSLGPSEDIQYF

size: -
V: TRBV11-1
D: -
J: TRBJ1-1
DNA: TGTGCCAGCAGCTTAGGTGGGCGCGGAGCTTTCTTT
CDR3: CASSLGGRGAFF

size: many
V: TRBV5-5
D: -
J: TRBJ1-1
DNA: TGTGCCAGCAGCTTCTCAGGCAGCGCCAACACTGAAGCTTTCTTT
CDR3: CASSFSGSANTEAFF

size: many
V: TRBV7-9
D: TRBD1
J: TRBJ1-2
DNA: TGTGCCAGCAGCCCCGGGGACAGGGACGGCTACACCTTC
CDR3: CASSPGDRDGYTF

size: many
V: TRBV5-1
D: -
J: TRBJ1-2
DNA: TGCGCCAGCAGCTTCTCGACTAACTATGGCTACACCTTC
CDR3: CASSFSTNYGYTF

size: -
V: TRBV29-1
D: -
J: TRBJ2-7
DNA: TGCAGCGTTGAAGGGGTGTACGAGCAGTACTTC
CDR3: CSVEGVYEQYF

size: many
V: TRBV7-3
D: TRBD2
J: TRBJ2-5
DNA: TGTGCCAGCAGCTTAGCGGGGGGAGAGACCCAGTACTTC
CDR3: CASSLAGGETQYF

size: many
V: TRBV13
D: TRBD1
J: TRBJ2-7
DNA: TGTGCCAGCAGCTTTCGGACAGGGGAATACGAGCAGTACTTC
CDR3: CASSFRTGEYEQYF

size: many
V: TRBV12-3/TRBV12-4
D: -
J: TRBJ2-7
DNA: TGTGCCAGCAGTTTATCGCAGGTGGGCTCCTACGAGCAGTACTTC
CDR3: CASSLSQVGSYEQYF

size: many
V: TRBV12-5
D: TRBD2
J: TRBJ2-5
DNA: TGTGCTAGTGGGTCCACTAGCGGGAGGGCCGATATTGAGACCCAGTACTTC
CDR3: CASGSTSGRADIETQYF

size: few
V: TRBV7-9
D: TRBD1
J: TRBJ2-1
DNA: TGTGCCAGCAGCTTAGGTCGGACAGGGTTCAATGAGCAGTTCTTC
CDR3: CASSLGRTGFNEQFF

size: many
V: TRBV11-2
D: -
J: TRBJ2-7
DNA: TGTGCCAGCAGCATCGACAGGCCGAGCTCCTACGAGCAGTACTTC
CDR3: CASSIDRPSSYEQYF

size: many
V: TRBV5-1
D: -
J: TRBJ2-3
DNA: TGCGCCAGCAGCTTGGAGGCTACGCAGTATTTT
CDR3: CASSLEATQYF

size: once
V: TRBV11-2
D: -
J: TRBJ1-4
DNA: TGTGCCAGCAGCTTAGGCAGGAATGAAAAACTGTTTTTT
CDR3: CASSLGRNEKLFF

size: many
V: TRBV20-1
D: -
J: TRBJ1-1
DNA: TGCAGTGCTGTACAGGGGAACACTGAAGCTTTCTTT
CDR3: CSAVQGNTEAFF

size: many
V: TRBV28
D: -
J: TRBJ2-1
DNA: TGTGCCAGCAGTGAAGACAGCTACAATGAGCAGTTCTTC
CDR3: CASSEDSYNEQFF

size: many
V: TRBV11-2
D: TRBD2
J: TRBJ2-7
DNA: TGTGCCAGCAGCCACACTAGCGGGGAATACGAGCAGTACTTC
CDR3: CASSHTSGEYEQYF

size: many
V: TRBV11-2
D: TRBD1
J: TRBJ2-7
DNA: TGTGCCAGCAGCTTAGATGCACAGGGGTACGAGCAGTACTTC
CDR3: CASSLDAQGYEQYF

size: -
V: TRBV24-1
D: TRBD1
J: TRBJ2-5
DNA: TGTGCCACCAGTGACCCTGGACAGGGAAGGGAGACCCAGTACTTC
CDR3: CATSDPGQGRETQYF

size: many
V: TRBV5-1
D: -
J: TRBJ2-5
DNA: TGCGCCAGCAGCTCCCAGGTTAACCAAGAGACCCAGTACTTC
CDR3: CASSSQVNQETQYF

size: many
V: TRBV3-1
D: TRBD2
J: TRBJ2-1
DNA: TGTGCCAGCAGTGAGGTAGCGGGAGCAAGGGATGAGCAGTTCTTC
CDR3: CASSEVAGARDEQFF

size: -
V: TRBV5-1
D: -
J: TRBJ2-4
DNA: TGCGCCAGCAGCTTCTTTTCCGGACCTTCTAACATCGTTCAGTACTTC
CDR3: CASSFFSGPSNIVQYF

size: many
V: TRBV7-9
D: -
J: TRBJ2-2
DNA: TGTGCCAGCAGTTCGGACAGCCACACCGGGGAGCTGTTTTTT
CDR3: CASSSDSHTGELFF

size: many
V: TRBV6-1
D: TRBD1
J: TRBJ1-5
DNA: TGTGCCAGCACCCGGGACAGGGCTAGGGGTCAGCCCCAGCATTTT
CDR3: CASTRDRARGQPQHF

size: -
V: TRBV7-2
D: TRBD1
J: TRBJ1-2
DNA: TGTGCCAGCAGCCGACAGGGTTGGCGAGGCTACACCTTC
CDR3: CASSRQGWRGYTF

size: many
V: TRBV27
D: -
J: TRBJ1-2
DNA: TGTGCCAGCAGCCCCGGCGGGTATGGCTACACCTTC
CDR3: CASSPGGYGYTF

size: many
V: TRBV29-1
D: -
J: TRBJ2-1
DNA: TGCAGCGCGCAAGAAAGGGAGCAGTTCTTC
CDR3: CSAQEREQFF

size: many
V: TRBV20-1
D: -
J: TRBJ1-2
DNA: TGCAGTGCTAGTAGGGACGCCTATGGCTACACCTTC
CDR3: CSASRDAYGYTF

size: many
V: TRBV5-1
D: -
J: TRBJ2-5
DNA: TGCGCCAGCAGCTTGATAGGAGCGGTCCAAGAGACCCAGTACTTC
CDR3: CASSLIGAVQETQYF

size: many
V: TRBV6-1
D: TRBD2
J: TRBJ2-1
DNA: TGTGCCAGCAGTCAAACTAGCGGGAGGCTATACAATGAGCAGTTCTTC
CDR3: CASSQTSGRLYNEQFF

size: few
V: TRBV5-1
D: TRBD2
J: TRBJ2-1
DNA: TGCGCCAGCAGCTTGGGATCTAGCGGTAATGAGCAGTTCTTC
CDR3: CASSLGSSGNEQFF

size: -
V: TRBV11-3
D: TRBD2
J: TRBJ2-3
DNA: TGTGCCAGCACCCCGAGGGGGACTAGCGGAAACACAGATACGCAGTATTTT
CDR3: CASTPRGTSGNTDTQYF

size: many
V: TRBV29-1
D: -
J: TRBJ1-1
DNA: TGCAGCGTTGAAAGTCGGCCATATGAAGCTTTCTTT
CDR3: CSVESRPYEAFF

size: -
V: TRBV14
D: -
J: TRBJ2-7
DNA: TGTGCCAGCAGCCCCAGGACTACCACAGGAGAGCAGTACTTC
CDR3: CASSPRTTTGEQYF

size: many
V: TRBV30
D: TRBD1
J: TRBJ2-1
DNA: TGTGCCTGGAGTTCTACAGGGGCCCAGTTCTTC
CDR3: CAWSSTGAQFF